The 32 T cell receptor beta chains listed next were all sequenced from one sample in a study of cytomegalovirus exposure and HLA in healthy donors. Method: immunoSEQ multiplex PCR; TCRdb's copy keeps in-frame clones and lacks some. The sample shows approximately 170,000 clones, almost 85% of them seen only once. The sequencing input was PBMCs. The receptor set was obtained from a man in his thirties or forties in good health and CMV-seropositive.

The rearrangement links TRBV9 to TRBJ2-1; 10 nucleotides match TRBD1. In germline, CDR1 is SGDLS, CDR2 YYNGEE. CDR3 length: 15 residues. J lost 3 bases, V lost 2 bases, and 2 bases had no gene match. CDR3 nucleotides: TGTGCCAGCAGCGTGACAGGGGGCGTCTACAATGAGCAGTTCTTC. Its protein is CASSVTGGVYNEQFF.

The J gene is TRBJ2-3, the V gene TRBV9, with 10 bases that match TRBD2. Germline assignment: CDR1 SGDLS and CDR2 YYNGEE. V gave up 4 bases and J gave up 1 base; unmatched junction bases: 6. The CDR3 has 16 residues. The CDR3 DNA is TGTGCCAGCAGCCCTAGCGGGGGAGCTCGCACAGATACGCAGTATTTT. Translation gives CASSPSGGARTDTQYF.

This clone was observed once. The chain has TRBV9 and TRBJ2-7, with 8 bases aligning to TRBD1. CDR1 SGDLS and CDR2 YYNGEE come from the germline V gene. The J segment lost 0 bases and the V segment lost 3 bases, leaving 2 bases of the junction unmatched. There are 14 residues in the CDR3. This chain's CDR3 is CASSGDRSSYEQYF. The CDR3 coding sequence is TGTGCCAGCAGCGGGGACAGGTCCTCCTACGAGCAGTACTTC.

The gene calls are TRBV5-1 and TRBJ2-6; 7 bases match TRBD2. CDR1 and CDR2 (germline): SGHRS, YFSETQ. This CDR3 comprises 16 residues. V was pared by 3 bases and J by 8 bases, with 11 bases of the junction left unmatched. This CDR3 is CASSSAMGGRPNVLTF. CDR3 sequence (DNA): TGCGCCAGCAGCTCAGCCATGGGGGGGAGGCCCAACGTCCTGACTTTC.

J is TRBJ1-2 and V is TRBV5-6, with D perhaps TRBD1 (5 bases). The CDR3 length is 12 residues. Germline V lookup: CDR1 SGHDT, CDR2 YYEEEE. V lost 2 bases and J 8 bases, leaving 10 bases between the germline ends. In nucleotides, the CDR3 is TGTGCCAGCAGCTTTCAAAGGGGAGGCTACACCTTC. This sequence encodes CASSFQRGGYTF.

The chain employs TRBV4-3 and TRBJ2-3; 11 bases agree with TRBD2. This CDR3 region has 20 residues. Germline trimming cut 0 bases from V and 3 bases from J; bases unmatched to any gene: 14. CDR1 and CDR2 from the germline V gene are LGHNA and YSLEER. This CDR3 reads CASSQDLVTSGGLGTDTQYF. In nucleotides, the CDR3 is TGCGCCAGCAGCCAAGATCTGGTAACTAGCGGGGGCCTTGGGACAGATACGCAGTATTTT.

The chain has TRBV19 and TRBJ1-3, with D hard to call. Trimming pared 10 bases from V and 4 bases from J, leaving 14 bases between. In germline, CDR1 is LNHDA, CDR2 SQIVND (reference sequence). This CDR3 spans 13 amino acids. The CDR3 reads CATHGHSGNTIYF. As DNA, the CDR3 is TGTGCCACCCATGGCCATTCGGGAAACACCATATATTTT.

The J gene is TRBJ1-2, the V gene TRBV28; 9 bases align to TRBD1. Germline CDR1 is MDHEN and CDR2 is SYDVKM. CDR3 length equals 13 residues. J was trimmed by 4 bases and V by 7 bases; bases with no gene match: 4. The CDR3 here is CASNTDRGYGYTF. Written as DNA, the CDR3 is TGTGCCAGCAACACGGACAGGGGCTATGGCTACACCTTC.

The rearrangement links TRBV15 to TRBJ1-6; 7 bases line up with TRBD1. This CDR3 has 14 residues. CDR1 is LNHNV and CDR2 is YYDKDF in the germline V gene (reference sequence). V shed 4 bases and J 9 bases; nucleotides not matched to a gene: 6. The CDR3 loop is CATSNGQDASPLHF. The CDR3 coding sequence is TGTGCCACCAGCAACGGACAGGATGCTTCACCCCTCCACTTT.

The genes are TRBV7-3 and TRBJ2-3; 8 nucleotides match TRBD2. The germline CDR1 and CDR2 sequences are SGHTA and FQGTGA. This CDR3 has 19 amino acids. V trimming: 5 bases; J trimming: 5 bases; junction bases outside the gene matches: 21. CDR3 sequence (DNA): TGTGCCAGCAGCCCCGATCCACTTGGGACTAGATTAGGGGGAGATACGCAGTATTTT. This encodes CASSPDPLGTRLGGDTQYF.

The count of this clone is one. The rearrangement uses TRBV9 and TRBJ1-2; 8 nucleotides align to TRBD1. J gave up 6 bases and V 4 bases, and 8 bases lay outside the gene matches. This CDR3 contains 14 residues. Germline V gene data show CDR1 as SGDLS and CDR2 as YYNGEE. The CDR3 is CASSPTTGVNGYTF. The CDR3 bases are TGTGCCAGCAGCCCCACGACAGGGGTAAATGGCTACACCTTC.

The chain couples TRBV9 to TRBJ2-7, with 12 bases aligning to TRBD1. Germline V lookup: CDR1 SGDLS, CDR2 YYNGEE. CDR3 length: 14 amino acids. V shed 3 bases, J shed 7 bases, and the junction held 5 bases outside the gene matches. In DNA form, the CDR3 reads TGTGCCAGCAGCGCCGGGACAGGGGGCTGGGAGCAGTACTTC. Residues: CASSAGTGGWEQYF.

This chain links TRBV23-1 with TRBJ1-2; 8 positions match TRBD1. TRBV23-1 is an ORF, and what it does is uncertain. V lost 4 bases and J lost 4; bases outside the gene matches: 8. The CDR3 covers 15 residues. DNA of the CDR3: TGCGCCAGCAGTCCACCGACAGGGGAACCCTATGGCTACACCTTC. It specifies CASSPPTGEPYGYTF.

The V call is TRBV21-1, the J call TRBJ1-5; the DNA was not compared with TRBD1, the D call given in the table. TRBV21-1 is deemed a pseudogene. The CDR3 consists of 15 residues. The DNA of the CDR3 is TGTGCCAGCAGCAAAAGGAGGAGGGGGCCCCAGCCCCAGCATTTT. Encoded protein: CASSKRRRGPQPQHF.

The CDR3 DNA reads as TGTGCCAGCAGCCAACAGGGATCCACTTTCTACGAGCAGTACTTC. This encodes CASSQQGSTFYEQYF. The chain has TRBV6-5 and TRBJ2-7; TRBD1 is a possible D gene (6 bases). The germline CDR1 and CDR2 sequences are MNHEY and SVGAGI. V lost 6 bases and J 3 bases, leaving 18 bases between the germline ends. The CDR3 contains 15 residues.

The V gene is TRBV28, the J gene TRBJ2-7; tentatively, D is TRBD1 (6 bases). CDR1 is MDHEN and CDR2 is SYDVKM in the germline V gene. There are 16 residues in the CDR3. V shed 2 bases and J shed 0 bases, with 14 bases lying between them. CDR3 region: CASSLPSGALSYEQYF. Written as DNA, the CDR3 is TGTGCCAGCAGTTTACCCTCAGGGGCCCTCTCCTACGAGCAGTACTTC.

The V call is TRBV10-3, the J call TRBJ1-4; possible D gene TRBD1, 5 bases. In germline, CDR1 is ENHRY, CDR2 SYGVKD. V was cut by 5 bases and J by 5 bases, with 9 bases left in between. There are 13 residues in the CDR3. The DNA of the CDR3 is TGTGCCATCAGTACGACAGAAAATGAAAAACTGTTTTTT. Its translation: CAISTTENEKLFF.

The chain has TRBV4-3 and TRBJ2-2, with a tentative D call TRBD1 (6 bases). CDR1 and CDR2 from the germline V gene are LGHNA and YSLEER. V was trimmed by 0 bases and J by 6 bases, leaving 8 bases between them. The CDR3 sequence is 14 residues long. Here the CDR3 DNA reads TGCGCCAGCAGCCAAGATACAGGGCCCGGGGAGCTGTTTTTT. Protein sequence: CASSQDTGPGELFF.

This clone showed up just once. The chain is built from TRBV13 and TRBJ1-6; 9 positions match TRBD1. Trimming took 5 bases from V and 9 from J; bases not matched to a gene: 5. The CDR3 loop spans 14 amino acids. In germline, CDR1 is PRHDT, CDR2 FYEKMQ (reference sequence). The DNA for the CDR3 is TGTGCCAGCAGCCAGGGACAGGGTGCTTCACCCCTCCACTTT. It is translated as CASSQGQGASPLHF.

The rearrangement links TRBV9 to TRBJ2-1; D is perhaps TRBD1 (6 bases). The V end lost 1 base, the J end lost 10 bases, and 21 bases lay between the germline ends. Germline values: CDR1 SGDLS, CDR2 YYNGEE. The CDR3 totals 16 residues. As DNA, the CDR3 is TGTGCCAGCAGCGTAACTCCCGGGACACCAAGTGGGGAGCAGTTCTTC. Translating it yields CASSVTPGTPSGEQFF.

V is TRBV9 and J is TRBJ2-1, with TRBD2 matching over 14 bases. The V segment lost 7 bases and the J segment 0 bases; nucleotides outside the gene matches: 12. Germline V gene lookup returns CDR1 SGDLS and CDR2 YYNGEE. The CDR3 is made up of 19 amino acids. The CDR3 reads CASQPGLAGGSSSYNEQFF. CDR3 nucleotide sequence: TGTGCCAGCCAACCCGGACTAGCGGGGGGCTCTAGCTCCTACAATGAGCAGTTCTTC.

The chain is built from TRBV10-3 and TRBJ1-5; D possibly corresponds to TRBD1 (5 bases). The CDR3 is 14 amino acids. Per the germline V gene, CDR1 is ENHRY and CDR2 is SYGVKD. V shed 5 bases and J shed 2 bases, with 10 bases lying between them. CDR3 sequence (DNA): TGTGCCATCAGTAAGGGGATGGGCAATCAGCCCCAGCATTTT. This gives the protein CAISKGMGNQPQHF.

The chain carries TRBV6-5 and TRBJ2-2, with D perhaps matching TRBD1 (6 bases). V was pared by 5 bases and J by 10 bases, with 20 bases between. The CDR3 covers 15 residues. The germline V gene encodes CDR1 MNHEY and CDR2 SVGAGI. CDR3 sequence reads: CASSMGHTVASELFF. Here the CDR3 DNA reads TGTGCCAGCAGTATGGGACACACCGTCGCATCGGAGCTGTTTTTT.

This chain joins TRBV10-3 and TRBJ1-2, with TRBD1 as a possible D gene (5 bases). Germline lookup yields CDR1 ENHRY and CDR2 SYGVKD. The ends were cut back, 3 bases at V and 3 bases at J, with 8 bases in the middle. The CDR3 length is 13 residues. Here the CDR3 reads CAISEGAHYGYTF. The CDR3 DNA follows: TGTGCCATCAGTGAAGGGGCCCACTATGGCTACACCTTC.

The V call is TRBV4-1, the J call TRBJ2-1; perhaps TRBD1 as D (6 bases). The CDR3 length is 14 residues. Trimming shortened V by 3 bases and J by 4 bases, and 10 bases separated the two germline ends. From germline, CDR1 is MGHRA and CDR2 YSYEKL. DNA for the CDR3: TGCGCCAGCAGCCAGACCGGACAGTACAATGAGCAGTTCTTC. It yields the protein CASSQTGQYNEQFF.

CDR3 nucleotide sequence: TGTGCCAGCAGCCTTGGACAGGACGGAGAGCAGTTCTTC. Protein: CASSLGQDGEQFF. This chain joins TRBV5-4 and TRBJ2-1; TRBD1 matches 7 bases. The CDR3 is 13 residues long. Unmatched junction bases numbered 8, after V lost 4 bases and J lost 10 bases. Per the germline V gene, CDR1 is SGHNT and CDR2 is YYREEE (reference sequence).

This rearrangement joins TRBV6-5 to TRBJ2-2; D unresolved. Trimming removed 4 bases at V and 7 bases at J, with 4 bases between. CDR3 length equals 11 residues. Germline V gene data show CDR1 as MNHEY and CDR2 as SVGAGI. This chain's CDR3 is CASSSSGELFF. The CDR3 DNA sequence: TGTGCCAGCAGTTCGAGCGGGGAGCTGTTTTTT.

The CDR3 reads CASREEATNYGYTF. In nucleotides, the CDR3 is TGTGCCAGCAGAGAGGAGGCTACAAACTATGGCTACACCTTC. The chain links TRBV5-4 to TRBJ1-2; D uncertain. Trimming removed 5 bases from V and 2 bases from J, with 13 bases in between. The CDR3 totals 14 residues. CDR1 and CDR2 from the germline V gene are SGHNT and YYREEE (reference sequence). Together with reference TRBV5-4 and TRBJ1-2, the CDR3 gives the full variable domain: ETGVTQSPTHLIKTRGQQVTLRCSSQSGHNTVSWYQQALGQGPQFIFQYYREEENGRGNFPPRFSGLQFPNYSSELNVNALELDDSALYLCASREEATNYGYTFGSGTRLTVV.

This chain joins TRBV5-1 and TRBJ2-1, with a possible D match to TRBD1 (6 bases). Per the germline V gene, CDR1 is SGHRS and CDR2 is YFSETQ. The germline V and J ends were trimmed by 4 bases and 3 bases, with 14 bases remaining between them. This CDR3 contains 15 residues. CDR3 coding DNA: TGCGCCAGCAGCCCCTTACAGGGCGGCTACAATGAGCAGTTCTTC. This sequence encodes CASSPLQGGYNEQFF.

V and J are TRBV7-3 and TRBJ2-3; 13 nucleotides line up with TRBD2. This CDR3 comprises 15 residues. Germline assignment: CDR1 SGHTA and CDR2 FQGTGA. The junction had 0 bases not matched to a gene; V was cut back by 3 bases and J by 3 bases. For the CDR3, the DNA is TGTGCCAGCAGCTTGGGACTAGCGGGAACAGATACGCAGTATTTT. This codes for CASSLGLAGTDTQYF.

CDR3 sequence reads: CVRSSQGSQETQYF. In nucleotides, the CDR3 is TGTGTCAGAAGTTCCCAGGGGAGCCAAGAGACCCAGTACTTC. V is TRBV7-5 and J is TRBJ2-5; the D call in the table, TRBD1, was not verified against the DNA. TRBV7-5 is reported as a pseudogene. The CDR3 has 14 residues.

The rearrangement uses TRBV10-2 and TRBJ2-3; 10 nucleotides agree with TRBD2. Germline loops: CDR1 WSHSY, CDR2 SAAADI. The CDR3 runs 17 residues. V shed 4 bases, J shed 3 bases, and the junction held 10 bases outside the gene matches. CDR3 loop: CASSGLVSGGRTDTQYF. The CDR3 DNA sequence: TGCGCCAGCAGTGGACTCGTTAGCGGGGGGCGGACAGATACGCAGTATTTT.